In this sample, the clone carrying this TCR beta chain turned up a few times. Its antigen is unidentified. The sample belongs to a study of EBV T-cell therapy then PD-1 blockade in nasopharyngeal carcinoma. Produced via immunoSEQ multiplex PCR; TCRdb's table is partial and in-frame only. The top ten hold over 25% of the sample, which has 20,000 or so clones, roughly 84% seen once. The CDR3 is made up of 15 amino acids. From germline, CDR1 is MNHEY and CDR2 SMNVEV (reference sequence). V was trimmed by 3 bases and J by 0 bases, leaving 12 bases between them. The sample's treatment: AdE1-LMPpoly-expanded autologous EBV-specific T-cell therapy followed by anti-PD-1 nivolumab.

The rearrangement joins TRBV27 to TRBJ2-7; perhaps TRBD2 as D (6 bases). The specimen was CD8+ T cells from blood, collected at approximately day 61 from a patient whose treatment included autologous EBV-specific T cells and nivolumab. The origin of this receptor is a man in his forties or fifties with nasopharyngeal carcinoma. The CDR3 region is CASSFQQDYSYEQYF. The CDR3 DNA follows: TGTGCCAGCAGTTTTCAACAGGACTACTCCTACGAGCAGTACTTC.